The 21 T cell receptor beta chains below come from one sample, sequenced in a study of T cells expressing NK-cell markers. TCRdb reanalyzed the 5' RACE reads and collapses them to one entry per CDR3 protein, without DNA. The repertoire shows about 410,000 distinct CDR3 sequences; the top ten hold approximately 11%. What was sequenced was blood T cells: a sorted CD56 or NKG2C T cell subset, CD4+ or CD8+ T cells, or bulk PBMC T cells (not recorded which). The receptors stem from a woman in her forties or fifties in good health.

This rearrangement joins TRBV20-1 to TRBJ2-5; TCRdb outputs TRBD2, but without DNA this stays unchecked. This CDR3 spans 14 amino acids. The germline gives CDR1 DFQATT, CDR2 SNEGSKA (reference sequence). CDR3 sequence reads: CSASQTRAGETQYF.

The rearrangement links TRBV6-1 to TRBJ2-5; no DNA is available, so the TRBD1 call from TCRdb remains unchecked. The CDR3 totals 16 residues. From germline, CDR1 is MNHNS and CDR2 SASEGT. The CDR3 region is CASSERPGVFKETQYF.

The chain has TRBV25-1 and TRBJ2-1. Germline CDR1 MGHDK, CDR2 SYGVNS. The CDR3 has 14 residues. CDR3 in amino acids: CASSESPDQNEQFF.

This chain links TRBV12-3 or TRBV12-4 with TRBJ2-3; TCRdb's assignment of TRBD2 cannot be checked, as there is no DNA. The CDR3 loop spans 15 amino acids. CDR3 residues: CASRQTSGHTDTQYF.

This chain uses TRBV11-2 with TRBJ1-4; lacking DNA, the TRBD1 call made by TCRdb goes unchecked. The germline CDR1 and CDR2 sequences are SGHAT and FQNNGV. The CDR3 length is 16 residues. The CDR3 is CASSSGTGVSNEKLFF.

The chain recombines TRBV12-3 or TRBV12-4 with TRBJ2-6; TCRdb's D gene call, TRBD1, goes unchecked for lack of DNA. This CDR3 is built from 15 residues. This CDR3 is CASSLWGSGANVLTF.

The chain couples TRBV20-1 to TRBJ2-6; TCRdb selects TRBD1, and the lack of DNA leaves this call unchecked. Germline V gene data show CDR1 as DFQATT and CDR2 as SNEGSKA (reference sequence). This CDR3 is 15 amino acids long. CDR3 sequence reads: CSARDPGRGANVLTF.

The chain couples TRBV5-1 to TRBJ2-1; the TRBD2 assignment by TCRdb is unverifiable without DNA. This CDR3 spans 15 amino acids. Germline CDR1 is SGHRS and CDR2 is YFSETQ. The CDR3 loop reads CASSATSGRVLEQFF.

CDR3 residues: CASSRRGGDQYF. V and J are TRBV12-3 or TRBV12-4 and TRBJ2-5; the TRBD1 assignment by TCRdb is unverifiable without DNA. This CDR3 is built from 12 residues.

The chain uses TRBV20-1 and TRBJ2-1; TCRdb indicates TRBD2, and absent DNA this call remains unverified. This CDR3 contains 13 residues. Germline values: CDR1 DFQATT, CDR2 SNEGSKA (reference sequence). CDR3 in amino acids: CSAQVASANEQFF.

This chain uses TRBV6-4 with TRBJ2-2. Germline CDR1 and CDR2: MRHNA and SNTAGT. The CDR3 is made up of 14 amino acids. The CDR3 spells CASSLTSLGGELFF.

The chain links TRBV9 to TRBJ2-2; without DNA, the TCRdb call of TRBD2 cannot be checked. The CDR3 contains 16 residues. CDR1 is SGDLS, CDR2 YYNGEE, per germline. CDR3 in amino acids: CASSTRLAGGSGELFF. The entire variable domain, with the rest obtained from reference TRBV9 and TRBJ2-2, is as follows: DSGVTQTPKHLITATGQRVTLRCSPRSGDLSVYWYQQSLDQGLQFLIQYYNGEERAKGNILERFSAQQFPDLHSELNLSSLELGDSALYFCASSTRLAGGSGELFFGEGSRLTVL.

V and J are TRBV3-1 and TRBJ2-1. The germline gives CDR1 LGHDT, CDR2 YNNKEL (reference sequence). The CDR3 has 14 amino acids. The CDR3 here is CASSQGVVYNEQFF.

The gene calls are TRBV12-3 or TRBV12-4 and TRBJ2-5; there is no DNA to check the TCRdb D call of TRBD2. The CDR3 runs 13 residues. The CDR3 reads CASSPGLSGTQYF.

The J gene is TRBJ1-3, the V gene TRBV20-1. Germline loops: CDR1 DFQATT, CDR2 SNEGSKA (reference sequence). The CDR3 has 12 amino acids. CDR3 protein: CSAQERGNTIYF.

The chain is built from TRBV13 and TRBJ1-2; TCRdb lists TRBD1, though no DNA is available to test this call. The CDR3 loop spans 16 amino acids. CDR1 and CDR2 from the germline V gene are PRHDT and FYEKMQ (reference sequence). Here the CDR3 reads CASSSTGAAPNYGYTF.

This rearrangement joins TRBV11-2 to TRBJ2-3. Looked up from germline, CDR1 is SGHAT and CDR2 is FQNNGV. The CDR3 loop spans 14 amino acids. The CDR3 protein is CASSSRRSTDTQYF. The full variable domain, completed using reference TRBV11-2 and TRBJ2-3, is EAGVAQSPRYKIIEKRQSVAFWCNPISGHATLYWYQQILGQGPKLLIQFQNNGVVDDSQLPKDRFSAERLKGVDSTLKIQPAKLEDSAVYLCASSSRRSTDTQYFGPGTRLTVL.

The chain has TRBV12-5 and TRBJ2-2; lacking DNA, the TRBD2 call made by TCRdb goes unchecked. Germline loops: CDR1 LGHNT, CDR2 FRNRAP. This CDR3 region has 16 residues. CDR3 amino acids: CASGFRASRDTGELFF.

The chain recombines TRBV5-1 with TRBJ1-2; TCRdb proposes TRBD1, but this gene call is untestable without DNA. The CDR3 is 15 amino acids. CDR1 is SGHRS, CDR2 YFSETQ, per germline. The CDR3 loop reads CASTPRQGQGDGYTF.

CDR3 sequence reads: CASSSAPGQAFTEQYF. This rearrangement joins TRBV5-1 to TRBJ2-7; TCRdb returns TRBD1, unconfirmable since there is no DNA. Germline CDR1 and CDR2: SGHRS and YFSETQ. The CDR3 has 16 amino acids.

The V and J genes are TRBV11-2 and TRBJ2-5; with no DNA, the TCRdb D assignment of TRBD2 cannot be verified. Per the germline V gene, CDR1 is SGHAT and CDR2 is FQNNGV. CDR3 length: 15 amino acids. The chain's CDR3 is CASSLSSGISETQYF.